This T cell receptor beta chain was documented in a study of shared clonotypes between healthy human individuals. The study, taken as a whole, reports: Researchers found naive subsets generally carried larger estimated richness than memory subsets. Among a few donors, about 4.6% of naive CD4 clonotypes were found in common.

The material for each subset, its genomic DNA, was split evenly across several immunoSEQ plates. Template for every sorted-subset replicate PCR totaled approximately 200 ng DNA, approximately 30,000 T cell genomes. Clones were sequenced by immunoSEQ multiplex PCR, and TCRdb holds only the in-frame ones, with some missing. The sample gives some 700,000 clones, about 90% of which show up once; more than 30% is in the top ten. The CDR3 runs 12 residues. V gave up 3 bases and J gave up 4 bases, with 8 bases separating them. Germline V gene lookup returns CDR1 SGHRS and CDR2 YFSETQ. Turning to this clone: What it binds is unknown.

The receptor was isolated from a man aged 18-30 years in good health. Some clones in this sample may be carry-over from other donors' samples. Sequencing was performed on memory CD8+ T cells from PBMCs. Subset meaning: CD45RO+ cells pooled with CCR7-negative TemRA cells. This chain links TRBV5-1 with TRBJ2-7, with unresolved D. CDR3 nucleotides: TGCGCCAGCAGCTCCAGCAGGTACGAGCAGTACTTC. It yields the protein CASSSSRYEQYF.